What follows describes a single T cell receptor (beta chain). The source of the sample is a study of blood T cell repertoires in COVID-19. The protocol was immunoSEQ multiplex PCR, while the TCRdb copy is restricted to in-frame clones and leaves out a portion. The sample lists 200,000 to 300,000 clones; more than 85% were seen once. Trimming shortened V by 5 bases and J by 7 bases, and 10 bases separated the two germline ends. Germline lookup yields CDR1 MNHEY and CDR2 SMNVEV (reference sequence). There are 12 residues in the CDR3. Input material: peripheral blood. The chain joins TRBV27 to TRBJ2-3, with TRBD1 as a possible D gene (5 bases). This receptor was obtained from a person aged 18-29 years with COVID-19, enrolled during active disease. CDR3 residues: CASSKGSNTQYF. CDR3 in DNA: TGTGCCAGCAGTAAGGGGTCGAATACGCAGTATTTT.